The T cell receptor (beta chain) under discussion was sequenced for a study of a mutant IDH1 vaccine in newly diagnosed glioma. V was clipped by 6 bases and J by 6 bases, with 18 bases between them. Germline lookup yields CDR1 WNHNN and CDR2 SYGVQD (reference sequence). The CDR3 has 14 amino acids. Only in-frame clones appear in the TCRdb table, and some are missing; sequencing was by immunoSEQ multiplex PCR. Here the sample spans over 75,000 clones, roughly 90% being singletons. The time point denotes: baseline, week 1 (first vaccination visit). Noted treatment: pre-vaccination baseline after standard-of-care therapy. Each tumor in the donors was a new WHO grade 3 or 4 astrocytoma, IDH1-mutant and ATRX-lost.

V is TRBV10-1 and J is TRBJ2-7; D may be TRBD1 or TRBD2 (6 bases each). The sequence was collected from a woman aged 50 to 60 with glioma. The sequencing here drew on PBMCs, taken from a glioma patient treated with radiotherapy, temozolomide or both. The CDR3 reads CASRSTGTVSEQYF. In DNA form, the CDR3 reads TGCGCCAGCAGATCAACAGGGACTGTTTCCGAGCAGTACTTC.